This T cell receptor (beta chain) was profiled in a study of blood T cells in healthy people across ages. Germline values: CDR1 MDHEN, CDR2 SYDVKM. The CDR3 has 14 residues. V gave up 11 bases and J gave up 2 bases; unmatched junction bases: 7. A second PCR of about 7 to 12 cycles used a sample-barcoded 5' primer and a J-beta primer mix. From the 5' RACE reads, TCRdb called clonotypes with MiXCR, one entry per CDR3 protein. There are about 800,000 distinct CDR3 sequences in the sample; more than 20% occur only once, and approximately 3.7% lies in the top ten. The same sample was also studied in work on T cells of mothers and their children.

J is TRBJ1-5 and V is TRBV28, with 9 bases that match TRBD1. The specimen sequenced was blood. This clonotype originated in a boy between 10 and 17 years old in good health. The CDR3 spells CAGGTGNGNQPQHF. The CDR3 DNA sequence: TGTGCCGGAGGGACAGGGAACGGCAATCAGCCCCAGCATTTT.